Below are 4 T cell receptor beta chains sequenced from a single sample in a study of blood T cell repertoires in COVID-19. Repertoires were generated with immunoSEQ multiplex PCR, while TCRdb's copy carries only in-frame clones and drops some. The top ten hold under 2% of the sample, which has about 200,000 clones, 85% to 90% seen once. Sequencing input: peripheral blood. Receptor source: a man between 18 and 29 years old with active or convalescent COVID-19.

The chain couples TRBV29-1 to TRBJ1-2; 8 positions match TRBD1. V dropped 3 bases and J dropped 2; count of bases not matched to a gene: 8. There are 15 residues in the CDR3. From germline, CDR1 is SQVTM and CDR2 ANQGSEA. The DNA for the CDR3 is TGCAGCGTTGAGGGCGGACAGGGTACGAACTATGGCTACACCTTC. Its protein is CSVEGGQGTNYGYTF.

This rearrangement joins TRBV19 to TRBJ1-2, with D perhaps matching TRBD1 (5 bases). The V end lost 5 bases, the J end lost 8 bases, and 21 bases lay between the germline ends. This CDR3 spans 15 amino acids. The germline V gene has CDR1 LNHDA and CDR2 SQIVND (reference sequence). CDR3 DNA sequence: TGTGCCAGTAGTTCAAGACAGCCCTCCCTTAGGGGCTACACCTTC. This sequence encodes CASSSRQPSLRGYTF.

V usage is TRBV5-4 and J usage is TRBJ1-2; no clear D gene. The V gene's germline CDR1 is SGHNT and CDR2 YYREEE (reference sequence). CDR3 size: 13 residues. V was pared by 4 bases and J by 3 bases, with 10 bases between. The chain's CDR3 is CASSPTSDYGYTF. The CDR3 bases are TGTGCCAGCAGCCCGACGAGCGACTATGGCTACACCTTC.

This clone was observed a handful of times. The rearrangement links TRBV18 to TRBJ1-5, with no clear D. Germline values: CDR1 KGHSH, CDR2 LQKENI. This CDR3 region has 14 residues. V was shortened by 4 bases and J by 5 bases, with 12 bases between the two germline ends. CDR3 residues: CASSLAGEDQPQHF. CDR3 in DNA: TGTGCCAGCTCACTTGCTGGGGAGGATCAGCCCCAGCATTTT.